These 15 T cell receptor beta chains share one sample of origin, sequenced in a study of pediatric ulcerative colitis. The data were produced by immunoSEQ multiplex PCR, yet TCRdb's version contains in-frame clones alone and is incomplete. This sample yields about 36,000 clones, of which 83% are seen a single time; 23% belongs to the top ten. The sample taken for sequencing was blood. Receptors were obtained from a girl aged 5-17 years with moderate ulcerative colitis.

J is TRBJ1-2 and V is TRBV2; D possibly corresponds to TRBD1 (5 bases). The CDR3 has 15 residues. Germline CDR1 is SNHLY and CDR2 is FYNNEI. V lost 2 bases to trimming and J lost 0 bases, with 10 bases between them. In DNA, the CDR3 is TGTGCCAGCAGTGAACAGGGCAGATCTAACTATGGCTACACCTTC. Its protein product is CASSEQGRSNYGYTF.

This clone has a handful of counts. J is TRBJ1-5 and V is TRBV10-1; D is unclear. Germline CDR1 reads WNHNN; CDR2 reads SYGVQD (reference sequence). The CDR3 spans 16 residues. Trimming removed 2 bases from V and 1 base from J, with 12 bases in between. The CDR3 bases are TGCGCCAGCAGTGAGAGAGGGCGGATGAGCAATCAGCCCCAGCATTTT. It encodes CASSERGRMSNQPQHF.

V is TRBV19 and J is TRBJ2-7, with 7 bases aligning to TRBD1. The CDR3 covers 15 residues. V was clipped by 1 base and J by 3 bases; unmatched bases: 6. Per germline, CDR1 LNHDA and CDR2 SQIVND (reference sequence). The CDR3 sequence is CASSIALGQLYEQYF. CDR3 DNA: TGTGCCAGTAGTATAGCCCTGGGACAGCTCTACGAGCAGTACTTC.

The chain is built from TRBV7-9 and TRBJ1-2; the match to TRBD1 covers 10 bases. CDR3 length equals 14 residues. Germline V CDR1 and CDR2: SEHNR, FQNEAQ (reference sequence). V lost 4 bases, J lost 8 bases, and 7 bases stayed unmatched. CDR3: CASSSTGGALGYTF. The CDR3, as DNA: TGTGCCAGCAGCTCGACAGGGGGCGCATTGGGCTACACCTTC.

The CDR3 loop reads CASSWSGDQPQHF. CDR3 bases: TGTGCCAGCAGTTGGTCAGGGGACCAGCCCCAGCATTTT. The chain recombines TRBV6-5 with TRBJ1-5; the D gene is possibly TRBD1 (6 bases). Per germline, CDR1 MNHEY and CDR2 SVGAGI. The CDR3 sequence is 13 residues long. Trimming cost V 4 bases and J 7 bases, with 11 bases left between them.

The CDR3 sequence is CSVSTGSHQPQHF. The CDR3 DNA reads as TGCAGCGTGTCGACAGGGAGCCATCAGCCCCAGCATTTT. This rearrangement joins TRBV29-1 to TRBJ1-5; 7 nucleotides match TRBD1. The V gene's germline CDR1 is SQVTM and CDR2 ANQGSEA. V shed 6 bases, J shed 5 bases, and the junction held 7 bases outside the gene matches. The CDR3 is 13 residues long.

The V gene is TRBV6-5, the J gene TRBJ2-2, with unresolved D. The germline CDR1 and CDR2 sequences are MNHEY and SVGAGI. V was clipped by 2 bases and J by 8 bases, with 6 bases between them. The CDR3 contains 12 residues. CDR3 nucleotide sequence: TGTGCCAGCAGTTACGGGCCTGGGGAGCTGTTTTTT. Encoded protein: CASSYGPGELFF.

Here the CDR3 DNA reads TGTGCCAGCGGGTCGACAGGGATGAACACTGAAGCTTTCTTT. It specifies CASGSTGMNTEAFF. The chain combines TRBV6-6 with TRBJ1-1; 7 nucleotides align to TRBD1. From germline, CDR1 is MNHNY and CDR2 SVGAGI (reference sequence). The CDR3 length is 14 residues. J was trimmed by 0 bases and V by 8 bases; bases with no gene match: 6.

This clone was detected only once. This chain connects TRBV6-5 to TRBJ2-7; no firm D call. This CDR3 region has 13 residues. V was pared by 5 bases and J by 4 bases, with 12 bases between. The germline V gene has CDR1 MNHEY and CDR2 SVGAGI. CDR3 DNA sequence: TGTGCCAGCAGTGACTGGGATAGATACGAGCAGTACTTC. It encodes CASSDWDRYEQYF.

CDR3 region: CASSLVPLDTEAFF. CDR3 coding DNA: TGTGCCAGCAGCTTAGTCCCTCTGGATACTGAAGCTTTCTTT. The rearrangement uses TRBV7-8 and TRBJ1-1, with no clear D. CDR3 length: 14 residues. Germline V gene sequence: CDR1 SGHVS, CDR2 FQNEAQ. The V end was cut by 1 base, the J end by 5 bases, with 11 bases between.

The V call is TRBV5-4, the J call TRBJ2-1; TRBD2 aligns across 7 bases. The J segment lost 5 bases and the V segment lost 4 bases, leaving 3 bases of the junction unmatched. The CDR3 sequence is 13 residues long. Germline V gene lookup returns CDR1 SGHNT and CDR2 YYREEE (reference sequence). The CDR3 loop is CASSRDYNNEQFF. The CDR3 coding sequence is TGTGCCAGCAGCCGGGACTACAACAATGAGCAGTTCTTC.

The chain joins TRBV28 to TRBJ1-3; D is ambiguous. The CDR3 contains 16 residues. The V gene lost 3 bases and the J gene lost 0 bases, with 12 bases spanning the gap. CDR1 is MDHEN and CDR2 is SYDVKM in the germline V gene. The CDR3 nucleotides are TGTGCCAGCAGTTTTGGAGGTCCCCACTCTGGAAACACCATATATTTT. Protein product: CASSFGGPHSGNTIYF.

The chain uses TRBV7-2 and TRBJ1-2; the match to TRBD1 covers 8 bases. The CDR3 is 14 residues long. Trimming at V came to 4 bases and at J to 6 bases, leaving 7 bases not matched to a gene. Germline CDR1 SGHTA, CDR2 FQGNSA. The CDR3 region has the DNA TGTGCCAGCAGCTCCTACCAGGGGGCGCATGGCTACACCTTC. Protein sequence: CASSSYQGAHGYTF.

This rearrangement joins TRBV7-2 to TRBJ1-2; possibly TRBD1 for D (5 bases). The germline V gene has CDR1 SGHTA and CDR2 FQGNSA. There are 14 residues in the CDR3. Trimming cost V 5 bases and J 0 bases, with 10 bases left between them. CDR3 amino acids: CASSPQESNYGYTF. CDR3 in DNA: TGTGCCAGCAGCCCACAGGAGTCTAACTATGGCTACACCTTC.

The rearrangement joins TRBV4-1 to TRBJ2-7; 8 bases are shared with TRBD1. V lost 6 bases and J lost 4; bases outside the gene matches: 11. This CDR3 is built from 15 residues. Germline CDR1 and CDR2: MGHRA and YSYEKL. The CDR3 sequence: CASSDTVGQGYEQYF. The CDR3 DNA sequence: TGCGCCAGCAGTGACACGGTCGGACAGGGATACGAGCAGTACTTC.